This T cell receptor (beta chain) was identified in a study of cytomegalovirus exposure and HLA in healthy donors. Overall study results and limits: Later analysis associated a missense DCLRE1C variant with TCR beta V- and J-gene trimming.

This CDR3 is 15 amino acids long. Germline V gene lookup returns CDR1 SGDLS and CDR2 YYNGEE. Germline trimming cut 0 bases from V and 5 bases from J; bases unmatched to any gene: 7. The table lists this clone with a count of one. Its cognate antigen is unknown. PCR involved 60 Vbeta and 13 Jbeta primers. The data were produced by immunoSEQ multiplex PCR, yet TCRdb's version contains in-frame clones alone and is incomplete. The table records 95,000 to 150,000 clones, around 66% of them present only once. The TCR originated in a woman between 35 and 50 years old in good health and CMV-seropositive. Sequencing was carried out using PBMCs. The V and J genes are TRBV9 and TRBJ2-5, with 7 bases aligning to TRBD2. CDR3: CASSVATSGTETQYF. CDR3 bases: TGTGCCAGCAGCGTAGCCACAAGCGGGACTGAGACCCAGTACTTC.